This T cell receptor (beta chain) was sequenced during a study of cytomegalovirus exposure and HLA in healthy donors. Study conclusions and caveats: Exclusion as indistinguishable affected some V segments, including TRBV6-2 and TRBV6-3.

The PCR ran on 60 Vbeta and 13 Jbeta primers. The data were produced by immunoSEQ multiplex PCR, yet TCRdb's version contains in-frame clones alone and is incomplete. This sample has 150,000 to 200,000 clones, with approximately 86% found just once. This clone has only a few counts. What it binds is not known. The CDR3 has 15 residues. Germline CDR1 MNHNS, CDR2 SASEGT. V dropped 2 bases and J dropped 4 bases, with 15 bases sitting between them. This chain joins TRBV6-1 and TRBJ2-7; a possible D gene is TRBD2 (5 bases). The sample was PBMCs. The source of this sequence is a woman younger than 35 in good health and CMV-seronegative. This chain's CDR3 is CASSEFGNEIYEQYF. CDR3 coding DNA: TGTGCCAGCAGTGAATTCGGGAACGAGATATACGAGCAGTACTTC.